This TCR beta chain comes out of a study of blood T cell repertoires in COVID-19. Study-wide context: Collection of acute and convalescent COVID-19 samples took place in the United States, Italy and Spain. T cells, B-cell-depleted T cells, or PBMCs supplied cDNA or gDNA.

Germline values: CDR1 KGHSH, CDR2 LQKENI. This CDR3 is 15 amino acids long. After removal of 5 bases from V and 4 bases from J, the junction contained 6 bases not matched to a gene. This clone was seen only once. Authors' data handling: How many nucleated cells were present was estimated from reference gene primer amplification. Profiled with immunoSEQ multiplex PCR; TCRdb holds only in-frame clones, not every one. V and J calls plus clone size are reproduced from that table; the DNA served to infer D and trimming. Counted here are about 210,000 clones, less than 85% occurring once; the ten biggest clones make up under 8.5%.

This chain connects TRBV18 to TRBJ2-2, with 8 nucleotides matching TRBD1. Sequenced input: peripheral blood. The TCR originated in a woman between 65 and 79 years old with acute or convalescent COVID-19. CDR3 nucleotides: TGTGCCAGCTCATCCGGACAGGGCGGCACCGGGGAGCTGTTTTTT. Translated, it gives CASSSGQGGTGELFF.